The rows below give T cell receptor beta chains drawn from one sample of a study of CD8 T cells in Susac syndrome. TCRdb re-analysed the immunoSEQ multiplex PCR reads in MiXCR, keeping a single row per CDR3 protein. The sample has fewer than 200,000 distinct CDR3 sequences, roughly 95% seen once. Sequencing was performed on CD4+ T cells from PBMCs. Every receptor here comes from a human donor in good health. CDR3s include the opening cysteine and the closing phenylalanine or tryptophan. The D gene is left open where the match is weak. Not all rows give a size; the values are once, few, many and, for expanded clones, a class.

clone_size	v_call	d_call	j_call	cdr3_nt	cdr3_aa
.	TRBV30	.	TRBJ2-1	TGTGCCTGGAGTTCCTCTAATGAGCAGTTCTTC	CAWSSSNEQFF
.	TRBV6-5	.	TRBJ2-3	TGTGCCAGCAGTTACCCGACAGGGACTGGCACAGATACGCAGTATTTT	CASSYPTGTGTDTQYF
once	TRBV5-1	TRBD2	TRBJ2-4	TGCGCCAGCAGCGTAGCGGGACCCCCGGCAAGCATTCAGTACTTC	CASSVAGPPASIQYF
few	TRBV6-1	.	TRBJ2-3	TGTGCCAGCAGGACAGGAGATACGCAGTATTTT	CASRTGDTQYF
.	TRBV7-9	.	TRBJ2-5	TGTGCCAGCAGCTCCGGAAGTGGAGAGACCCAGTACTTC	CASSSGSGETQYF
.	TRBV5-4	.	TRBJ2-5	TGTGCCAGCAGCGGTGCAGGGTGGCGTACGGAGACCCAGTACTTC	CASSGAGWRTETQYF
.	TRBV9	TRBD1	TRBJ1-2	TGTGCCAGCAGCCCCAACAGGGGGCTTGGCTACACCTTC	CASSPNRGLGYTF
.	TRBV29-1	TRBD1	TRBJ2-7	TGCAGCGCCCGGGACAGGCGCGACTCCTACGAGCAGTACTTC	CSARDRRDSYEQYF
.	TRBV9	.	TRBJ2-7	TGTGCCAGCAGCGTAGCCTCGGTGAGCTCCTACGAGCAGTACTTC	CASSVASVSSYEQYF
.	TRBV7-9	TRBD1	TRBJ1-2	TGTGCCAGCAGCCCTGGGGGACAGAACTATGGCTACACCTTC	CASSPGGQNYGYTF
.	TRBV4-2	.	TRBJ2-3	TGTGCCAGCAGCCAAGAGTCGACAGCCACAGATACGCAGTATTTT	CASSQESTATDTQYF
.	TRBV20-1	TRBD2	TRBJ2-7	TGCAGTGCTAGAGTTAGCGGGAGGCGCGAGCAGTACTTC	CSARVSGRREQYF